Here is one T cell receptor (beta chain) with its context. This entry comes from a study of blood T cell repertoires in COVID-19. Across the whole study: Both acute and convalescent COVID-19 samples were obtained from the United States, Italy and Spain.

Sequencing was performed with immunoSEQ multiplex PCR; in TCRdb, only in-frame clones are kept and a portion is missing. Among over 250,000 clones, approximately 83% were seen once, and the ten largest hold 9.4%. Sequencing input: peripheral blood. This receptor was identified in a woman aged 50 to 65 who had recovered from COVID-19.

The CDR3: CASSTLGQGNTGELFF. The CDR3 region has the DNA TGCGCCAGCAGCACCCTCGGCCAGGGGAACACCGGGGAGCTGTTTTTT. The V and J genes are TRBV5-1 and TRBJ2-2; tentative D call: TRBD1 (5 bases). The CDR3 loop spans 16 amino acids. V was shortened by 4 bases and J by 1 base, with 14 bases between the two germline ends. Germline V lookup: CDR1 SGHRS, CDR2 YFSETQ.